The 3 T cell receptor beta chains given below trace back to one sample, sequenced in a study of shared clonotypes between healthy human individuals. Sequencing used immunoSEQ multiplex PCR; TCRdb keeps in-frame clones, though not all of them. The data show fewer than 600,000 clones, about four fifths seen once. Specimen: PBMCs. The receptor source for this set is a middle-aged woman in good health. Some clones in this sample may be carry-over from other donors' samples.

In its sample, this clone was seen once. V is TRBV7-8 and J is TRBJ1-5; unclear D gene. This CDR3 has 14 residues. CDR1 is SGHVS and CDR2 is FQNEAQ in the germline V gene. Between the trimmed V and J ends, which lost 1 base and 4 bases, there was a span of 8 bases. The CDR3 is CASSLDGLNQPQHF. DNA for the CDR3: TGTGCCAGCAGCTTAGATGGTCTTAATCAGCCCCAGCATTTT.

Points on this clone: In the same sample, other DNA sequences code for this CDR3. J is TRBJ2-3 and V is TRBV5-1, with 10 bases aligning to TRBD2. This CDR3 has 15 residues. CDR1 is SGHRS and CDR2 is YFSETQ in the germline V gene. V shed 4 bases, J shed 0 bases, and the junction held 2 bases outside the gene matches. The DNA of the CDR3 is TGCGCCAGCAGCCTAGCGGGAGTGAGCACAGATACGCAGTATTTT. Translated, it gives CASSLAGVSTDTQYF.

The rearrangement joins TRBV10-1 to TRBJ2-5, with TRBD2 as a possible D gene (6 bases). The germline CDR1 and CDR2 sequences are WNHNN and SYGVQD (reference sequence). V was clipped by 2 bases and J by 5 bases, with 12 bases between them. The CDR3 is 14 amino acids. For the CDR3, the DNA is TGCGCCAGCAGTGAGGCGGGGATCGGGGAGACCCAGTACTTC. Translated: CASSEAGIGETQYF.